The sequence of this TCR beta chain was determined in a study of blood T cell repertoires in COVID-19. The assay was immunoSEQ multiplex PCR, and TCRdb's table has in-frame clones only and misses some. The table includes around 250,000 clones, around 89% detected once. Cohort assignment relied on participant-reported clinical history. In germline, CDR1 is MDHEN, CDR2 SYDVKM. The CDR3 consists of 14 residues. V lost 4 bases to trimming and J lost 2 bases, with 9 bases between them. The chain employs TRBV28 and TRBJ2-1; D unresolved. Sequences were obtained from PBMCs or T cells enriched from blood (not recorded which). The receptor comes from a woman aged 25 to 39 who had recovered from COVID-19. The CDR3 region has the DNA TGTGCCAGCAGTTCTAATTTAGCCTACAATGAGCAGTTCTTC. It yields the protein CASSSNLAYNEQFF.